These T cell receptor beta chains were read from a single sample in a study of CD8 T cells in ankylosing spondylitis. From the 5' RACE reads, TCRdb called clonotypes with MiXCR, one entry per CDR3 protein. The data contain almost 250,000 distinct CDR3 sequences, 32% of them seen just once; the ten biggest clones take up approximately 4%. The specimen was blood, either unsorted or a sorted T cell fraction (not recorded which). Every receptor here comes from a male donor with ankylosing spondylitis or in good health (not recorded which). The CDR3 runs from the conserved cysteine through the conserved F or W. D genes are given only for firm matches. Where a row states a size, it is once, few, many or the class of an expanded clone; other rows omit it.

v_gene	j_gene	d_gene	abundance	CDR3nt	CDR3aa
TRBV20-1	TRBJ2-7	NA	NA	TGCAGTGCCCCCAATCTGGGCGACTCCTACGAGCAGTACTTC	CSAPNLGDSYEQYF
TRBV6-1	TRBJ2-2	NA	NA	TGTGCCAGCAGGCTTAGCGGCACGAACACCGGGGAGCTGTTTTTT	CASRLSGTNTGELFF
TRBV20-1	TRBJ2-7	NA	few	TGCAGTGCTAGGGAAGGGCAAAAGGGGGAGCAGTACTTC	CSAREGQKGEQYF
TRBV11-1	TRBJ2-2	TRBD1	NA	TGTGCCAGCAGCCTCGGACAGGGTTTGGCCGGGGAGCTGTTTTTT	CASSLGQGLAGELFF
TRBV6-5	TRBJ1-2	NA	few	TGTGCCAGCAGTTACGGGGCCCTGAACTATGGCTACACCTTC	CASSYGALNYGYTF
TRBV20-1	TRBJ2-1	NA	few	TGCAGTGCCAGGTATTACAATGAGCAGTTCTTC	CSARYYNEQFF
TRBV20-1	TRBJ2-7	TRBD1	NA	TGCAGTGCTACGGCGACAGGGCACGAGCAGTACTTC	CSATATGHEQYF
TRBV12-3/TRBV12-4	TRBJ2-1	NA	few	TGTGCCAGCAGTTCGCCCCAGGCTTCAACTTACAATGAGCAGTTCTTC	CASSSPQASTYNEQFF
TRBV6-1	TRBJ1-6	NA	NA	TGTGCCAGCAGGAGTTTTGGAAATTCACCCCTCCACTTT	CASRSFGNSPLHF
TRBV27	TRBJ2-3	TRBD2	few	TGTGCCAGCAGTAGCGGGGGGCATGGCGGGGCAGATACGCAGTATTTT	CASSSGGHGGADTQYF
TRBV7-2	TRBJ2-5	TRBD1	NA	TGTGCCAGCAGCCCGAGACAGGGATTACAAGAGACCCAGTACTTC	CASSPRQGLQETQYF
TRBV12-3/TRBV12-4	TRBJ2-2	NA	once	TGTGCCAGCAGCCGCCACAGGGATACCGGGGAGCTGTTTTTT	CASSRHRDTGELFF
TRBV20-1	TRBJ1-5	NA	NA	TGCAGTGCTAGGGACCTCTCAGGGGATCAGCCCCAGCATTTT	CSARDLSGDQPQHF
TRBV7-9	TRBJ2-7	NA	few	TGTGCCAGCAGCCCGGAGGGGCCCGCCGAGCAGTACTTC	CASSPEGPAEQYF
TRBV28	TRBJ1-5	TRBD1	NA	TGTGCCAGCAGACCCAACAGGGGGCTTCATCAGCCCCAGCATTTT	CASRPNRGLHQPQHF
TRBV7-2	TRBJ2-4	NA	NA	TGTGCCAGCAGCTTTGGACCCAGCGAGAGAAACATTCAGTACTTC	CASSFGPSERNIQYF
TRBV5-1	TRBJ2-3	NA	NA	TGCGCCAGCAGCTTGGGAGTCGTCGGTGAGGGCACAGATACGCAGTATTTT	CASSLGVVGEGTDTQYF
TRBV2	TRBJ2-5	NA	few	TGTGCCAGCAGTGTCGTTAGCTCGGAGACCCAGTACTTC	CASSVVSSETQYF
TRBV20-1	TRBJ2-2	NA	NA	TGCAGTGCCCCAACGAACACCGGGGAGCTGTTTTTT	CSAPTNTGELFF
TRBV7-3	TRBJ2-2	NA	few	TGTGCCAGCAGCTCCGGAGACACCGGGGAGCTGTTTTTT	CASSSGDTGELFF
TRBV12-3/TRBV12-4	TRBJ2-6	NA	few	TGTGCCAGCAGCCCCGCGCAGGCCAACGTCCTGACTTTC	CASSPAQANVLTF
TRBV20-1	TRBJ2-3	NA	NA	TGCAGTGCTTTCGGACTATTCAGCACAGATACGCAGTATTTT	CSAFGLFSTDTQYF
TRBV6-6	TRBJ2-2	NA	NA	TGTGCCAGCAGTGGGGGGCGTGCCGGGGAGCTGTTTTTT	CASSGGRAGELFF
TRBV5-1	TRBJ2-5	NA	NA	TGCGCCAGCAGGGATTGGGCTGAGACCCAGTACTTC	CASRDWAETQYF
TRBV20-1	TRBJ2-7	TRBD1	NA	TGCAGTGCTAGACTCGACAGGGGCTCCTACGAGCAGTACTTC	CSARLDRGSYEQYF
TRBV6-1	TRBJ1-3	NA	few	TGTGCCAGCACCCTAGACAGGTGGGGTGGAAACACCATATATTTT	CASTLDRWGGNTIYF
TRBV4-1	TRBJ2-7	NA	few	TGCGCCAGCAGCCAAGATACAGGGGAGGTATCATCCTACGAGCAGTACTTC	CASSQDTGEVSSYEQYF
TRBV7-8	TRBJ2-1	NA	NA	TGTGCCAGCAGCTTCCCAGAGCAGGGGTCGTACAATGAGCAGTTCTTC	CASSFPEQGSYNEQFF
TRBV5-4	TRBJ2-5	NA	NA	TGTGCCAGCAGCTCCTCCTTCGCCAGGTTCCTACAATTACAAGAGACCCAGTACTTC	CASSSSFARFLQLQETQYF
TRBV7-8	TRBJ2-3	NA	NA	TGTGCCAGCAGCTTACTCCGCACAGATACGCAGTATTTT	CASSLLRTDTQYF
TRBV20-1	TRBJ2-2	TRBD2	NA	TGCAGTGCTACAGATCCGGGGGGGACCGGGGAGCTGTTTTTT	CSATDPGGTGELFF
TRBV11-2	TRBJ2-3	TRBD2	NA	TGTGCCAGCAGCATGGGACTAAACACAGATACGCAGTATTTT	CASSMGLNTDTQYF
TRBV29-1	TRBJ2-5	NA	NA	TGCAGCGTTCGCCTGCGTACGCGGACCCAGTACTTC	CSVRLRTRTQYF
TRBV12-3/TRBV12-4	TRBJ2-6	NA	NA	TGTGCCAGCAGTCTCAGGGACTCTGGGGCCTACGTCCTGACTTTC	CASSLRDSGAYVLTF
TRBV10-3	TRBJ1-4	TRBD1	NA	TGTGCCATCGGGACAGCTAATGAAAAACTGTTTTTT	CAIGTANEKLFF
TRBV10-3	TRBJ2-2	NA	few	TGTGCCATCAGATCCGAAGCGGGCACCGGGGAGCTGTTTTTT	CAIRSEAGTGELFF
TRBV27	TRBJ2-3	NA	NA	TGTGCCAGCGGGGAGACCTCACGGTGGGATACGCAGTATTTT	CASGETSRWDTQYF
TRBV6-1	TRBJ2-7	NA	few	TGTGCCAGCAGTACAGGACCGAGCTACGAGCAGTACTTC	CASSTGPSYEQYF
TRBV7-8	TRBJ1-2	TRBD1	NA	TGTGCCAGCAGCCAAACAGGGGGCGGCGGCTACACCTTC	CASSQTGGGGYTF
TRBV5-5	TRBJ2-2	TRBD2	NA	TGTGCCAGCAGCTTGGCGCCTAGCGGGGGGACGAACACCGGGGAGCTGTTTTTT	CASSLAPSGGTNTGELFF
TRBV6-1	TRBJ2-4	NA	few	TGTGCCAGCAGTGTTCGGACACTAGCCAAAAACATTCAGTACTTC	CASSVRTLAKNIQYF
TRBV7-3	TRBJ2-3	NA	NA	TGTGCCAGCAGCTTAGTTGGTAGTTTGGCAGATACGCAGTATTTT	CASSLVGSLADTQYF
TRBV7-3	TRBJ2-7	TRBD2	NA	TGTGCCAGCAGCGAAGGACTAGCGGGGGAGCAGTACTTC	CASSEGLAGEQYF
TRBV20-1	TRBJ2-5	TRBD2	NA	TGCAGTGCCCGGGGGGGGAACCAAGAGACCCAGTACTTC	CSARGGNQETQYF
TRBV20-1	TRBJ2-5	TRBD2	few	TGCAGTGAGGGACTAGTCGGGGAGACCCAGTACTTC	CSEGLVGETQYF
TRBV6-4	TRBJ2-3	NA	few	TGTGCCAGCAGTGCTGGCCCTAGCACAGATACGCAGTATTTT	CASSAGPSTDTQYF
TRBV20-1	TRBJ1-5	NA	few	TGCAGTGCTCGTTATAGCAATCAGCCCCAGCATTTT	CSARYSNQPQHF
TRBV5-6	TRBJ2-5	NA	NA	TGTGCCAGCAGCGAAATCCGGGCTTCAAACCCCGAGGGGACCCAGTACTTC	CASSEIRASNPEGTQYF
TRBV29-1	TRBJ2-3	NA	few	TGCAGCGTTCCCCTAATGGAAAGGGGTGGCAGGGATACGCAGTATTTT	CSVPLMERGGRDTQYF
TRBV20-1	TRBJ2-2	TRBD2	many	TGCAGTGCGAGCGGACTAGCGAGGAACACCGGGGAGCTGTTTTTT	CSASGLARNTGELFF
TRBV12-3/TRBV12-4	TRBJ1-5	NA	NA	TGTGCCAGCAGTTTAGGAGTGGGGATGGGCAATCAGCCCCAGCATTTT	CASSLGVGMGNQPQHF